The rows below give T cell receptor beta chains drawn from one sample of a study of PD-1 blockade in classical Hodgkin lymphoma. This table comes from immunoSEQ multiplex PCR, and its TCRdb copy is limited to in-frame clones, with some not included. The sample lists about 40,000 clones, about nine tenths occurring once. This material consisted of peripheral blood mononuclear cells (PBMCs), taken at baseline. These receptors were obtained from a human donor with classical Hodgkin lymphoma. CDR3s include the opening cysteine and the closing phenylalanine or tryptophan. The order of the fields is J gene, clone size, D gene, V gene, CDR3 length, CDR3 DNA, CDR3 protein. The D gene is left open where the match is weak. Only some rows state a clone size, as once, few, many or a class for expanded clones.

j_gene: TRBJ1-5
abundance: NA
d_gene: NA
v_gene: TRBV5-8
len: 15
CDR3nt: TGTGCCAGCAGCTTGGGCAGGGTTGCGGATCAGCCCCAGCATTTT
CDR3aa: CASSLGRVADQPQHF

j_gene: TRBJ1-2
abundance: NA
d_gene: NA
v_gene: TRBV6-1
len: 13
CDR3nt: TGTGCCAGCAGTACGGGGGCCGGCTATGGCTACACCTTC
CDR3aa: CASSTGAGYGYTF

j_gene: TRBJ1-1
abundance: NA
d_gene: NA
v_gene: TRBV11-2
len: 13
CDR3nt: TGTGCCAGCAGCTTAGATCTGCAGGGGCGAGCTTTCTTT
CDR3aa: CASSLDLQGRAFF

j_gene: TRBJ2-7
abundance: NA
d_gene: NA
v_gene: TRBV6-5
len: 13
CDR3nt: TGTGCCAGCAGTTACGGGCCGTCCTACGAGCAGTACTTC
CDR3aa: CASSYGPSYEQYF

j_gene: TRBJ2-7
abundance: once
d_gene: NA
v_gene: TRBV7-3
len: 13
CDR3nt: TGTGCCAGCAGCTTAACGGTTATGGACGAGCAGTACTTC
CDR3aa: CASSLTVMDEQYF

j_gene: TRBJ2-3
abundance: NA
d_gene: TRBD1
v_gene: TRBV7-8
len: 15
CDR3nt: TGTGCCAGCAGCTTAGCCCGGACAGGGCCAGATACGCAGTATTTT
CDR3aa: CASSLARTGPDTQYF

j_gene: TRBJ1-1
abundance: NA
d_gene: NA
v_gene: TRBV19
len: 12
CDR3nt: TGTGCCAGTAGTATATGGGGAACTGAAGCTTTCTTT
CDR3aa: CASSIWGTEAFF

j_gene: TRBJ1-3
abundance: once
d_gene: NA
v_gene: TRBV5-4
len: 13
CDR3nt: TGTGCCAGCAGCTTGGAGTCTGGAAACACCATATATTTT
CDR3aa: CASSLESGNTIYF

j_gene: TRBJ1-2
abundance: NA
d_gene: NA
v_gene: TRBV6-6
len: 12
CDR3nt: TGTGCCAGCAGTTCCCAAAACTATGGCTACACCTTC
CDR3aa: CASSSQNYGYTF

j_gene: TRBJ1-2
abundance: NA
d_gene: NA
v_gene: TRBV7-9
len: 14
CDR3nt: TGTGCCAGCAGCCTTAGAGTTACTGCCTATGGCTACACCTTC
CDR3aa: CASSLRVTAYGYTF

j_gene: TRBJ2-7
abundance: NA
d_gene: TRBD1
v_gene: TRBV7-9
len: 13
CDR3nt: TGTGCCAGCAGCTCAGGGACAGGGTACGAGCAGTACTTC
CDR3aa: CASSSGTGYEQYF

j_gene: TRBJ1-5
abundance: NA
d_gene: NA
v_gene: TRBV28
len: 15
CDR3nt: TGTGCCAGCTTCACGCGGGCAGTGAGCAATCAGCCCCAGCATTTT
CDR3aa: CASFTRAVSNQPQHF

j_gene: TRBJ2-1
abundance: NA
d_gene: NA
v_gene: TRBV6-1
len: 15
CDR3nt: TGTGCCAGCCTCGGCGGAAGGAGCTCCTACAATGAGCAGTTCTTC
CDR3aa: CASLGGRSSYNEQFF

j_gene: TRBJ2-7
abundance: NA
d_gene: TRBD1
v_gene: TRBV7-6
len: 16
CDR3nt: TGTGCCAGCAGCCTCGGACGGGGACAGGGGGCATACGAGCAGTACTTC
CDR3aa: CASSLGRGQGAYEQYF

j_gene: TRBJ2-3
abundance: NA
d_gene: TRBD2
v_gene: TRBV5-1
len: 17
CDR3nt: TGCGCCAGCGGTCGAGCGGGGGGCACCAGGATCACAGATACGCAGTATTTT
CDR3aa: CASGRAGGTRITDTQYF

j_gene: TRBJ2-7
abundance: NA
d_gene: TRBD2
v_gene: TRBV9
len: 15
CDR3nt: TGTGCCAGCAGCTTTAGACTAGCGGAAACCTACGAGCAGTACTTC
CDR3aa: CASSFRLAETYEQYF

j_gene: TRBJ2-1
abundance: NA
d_gene: NA
v_gene: TRBV19
len: 16
CDR3nt: TGTGCCAGTAGTACCGGACAGAAGTCGGTCTACAATGAGCAGTTCTTC
CDR3aa: CASSTGQKSVYNEQFF

j_gene: TRBJ2-1
abundance: NA
d_gene: TRBD2
v_gene: TRBV5-1
len: 18
CDR3nt: TGCGCCAGCAGCTTGGAGGGTAGCGGGGGCCCCACCTACAATGAGCAGTTCTTC
CDR3aa: CASSLEGSGGPTYNEQFF

j_gene: TRBJ2-1
abundance: NA
d_gene: TRBD2
v_gene: TRBV7-2
len: 16
CDR3nt: TGTGCCAGCAGCTTTCGGCGGGGGGGTCCCTACAATGAGCAGTTCTTC
CDR3aa: CASSFRRGGPYNEQFF

j_gene: TRBJ1-1
abundance: NA
d_gene: NA
v_gene: TRBV5-1
len: 14
CDR3nt: TGCGCCAGCAGCTTCGGGACAAGCGACACTGAAGCTTTCTTT
CDR3aa: CASSFGTSDTEAFF

j_gene: TRBJ1-1
abundance: NA
d_gene: NA
v_gene: TRBV7-9
len: 16
CDR3nt: TGTGCCAGCAGCTTAGTTTGGGATAGGGTGAACACTGAAGCTTTCTTT
CDR3aa: CASSLVWDRVNTEAFF

j_gene: TRBJ2-4
abundance: NA
d_gene: NA
v_gene: TRBV7-3
len: 14
CDR3nt: TGTGCCGGCAGCCTGACAGGTATCTCCGACATTCAGTACTTC
CDR3aa: CAGSLTGISDIQYF

j_gene: TRBJ1-2
abundance: once
d_gene: NA
v_gene: TRBV5-1
len: 13
CDR3nt: TGTGCCAGCAGCCCGGGACGGAGCTATGGCTACACCTTC
CDR3aa: CASSPGRSYGYTF

j_gene: TRBJ1-6
abundance: NA
d_gene: NA
v_gene: TRBV7-9
len: 16
CDR3nt: TGTGCCAGCAGCTCCGATACAGGGTTCTATAATTCACCCCTCCACTTT
CDR3aa: CASSSDTGFYNSPLHF

j_gene: TRBJ2-6
abundance: NA
d_gene: TRBD1
v_gene: TRBV5-4
len: 17
CDR3nt: TGTGCCAGCAGCGCAGACAGGGGGCGGCCTGGGGCCAACGTCCTGACTTTC
CDR3aa: CASSADRGRPGANVLTF

j_gene: TRBJ2-7
abundance: NA
d_gene: NA
v_gene: TRBV6-1
len: 12
CDR3nt: TGTGCCAGCAGCGAGACAGCCTACGAGCAGTACTTC
CDR3aa: CASSETAYEQYF

j_gene: TRBJ2-5
abundance: NA
d_gene: NA
v_gene: TRBV6-5
len: 14
CDR3nt: TGTGCCAGCAGTTATTTAGGGAGCAAGGAGACCCAGTACTTC
CDR3aa: CASSYLGSKETQYF

j_gene: TRBJ1-2
abundance: NA
d_gene: NA
v_gene: TRBV30
len: 10
CDR3nt: TGTGCCTGGGGCCGGGAACCTAAGGGCTTC
CDR3aa: CAWGREPKGF

j_gene: TRBJ1-4
abundance: NA
d_gene: NA
v_gene: TRBV5-1
len: 17
CDR3nt: TGCGCCAGCAGTTGGGGGTATTCCGGGGGCTCTAATGAAAAACTGTTTTTT
CDR3aa: CASSWGYSGGSNEKLFF

j_gene: TRBJ1-2
abundance: NA
d_gene: NA
v_gene: TRBV5-1
len: 13
CDR3nt: TGCGCCAGCAAGGCGTTTGGAGGTTTCGGCTACACCTTC
CDR3aa: CASKAFGGFGYTF

j_gene: TRBJ2-1
abundance: NA
d_gene: TRBD2
v_gene: TRBV28
len: 15
CDR3nt: TGTGCCACCGCAGGGACTAGCGGGAGCAAAAATGAGCAGTTCTTC
CDR3aa: CATAGTSGSKNEQFF

j_gene: TRBJ1-1
abundance: few
d_gene: NA
v_gene: TRBV6-5
len: 16
CDR3nt: TGTGCCAGCAGTTTTCCGATCGCCGCGCCAAACACTGAAGCTTTCTTT
CDR3aa: CASSFPIAAPNTEAFF

j_gene: TRBJ2-3
abundance: NA
d_gene: TRBD1
v_gene: TRBV28
len: 18
CDR3nt: TGTGCCAGCAGTTTAGAATCCTCTGGGACAGGGGTGACAGATACGCAGTATTTT
CDR3aa: CASSLESSGTGVTDTQYF

j_gene: TRBJ1-3
abundance: NA
d_gene: NA
v_gene: TRBV6-5
len: 14
CDR3nt: TGTGCCAGCAGTCGACAGTACTCTGGAAACACCATATATTTT
CDR3aa: CASSRQYSGNTIYF

j_gene: TRBJ2-1
abundance: NA
d_gene: NA
v_gene: TRBV6-5
len: 14
CDR3nt: TGTGCCAGCAGGCCCCTGTACAGTTCCAATGAGCAGTTCTTC
CDR3aa: CASRPLYSSNEQFF

j_gene: TRBJ2-7
abundance: NA
d_gene: TRBD1
v_gene: TRBV6-1
len: 15
CDR3nt: TGTGCCAGCACCACTGGGGACAGGAGCTCCTACGAGCAGTACTTC
CDR3aa: CASTTGDRSSYEQYF

j_gene: TRBJ2-1
abundance: NA
d_gene: TRBD2
v_gene: TRBV11-2
len: 19
CDR3nt: TGTGCCAGCAGGTCCAATCTGATCTACAGGCGGGAGTACCTCAATGAGCAGTTCTTC
CDR3aa: CASRSNLIYRREYLNEQFF

j_gene: TRBJ2-1
abundance: NA
d_gene: TRBD1
v_gene: TRBV5-8
len: 15
CDR3nt: TGTGCCAGCAGCTTGTCACAGGGGGGCCACAATGAGCAGTTCTTC
CDR3aa: CASSLSQGGHNEQFF

j_gene: TRBJ2-1
abundance: NA
d_gene: NA
v_gene: TRBV21-1
len: 16
CDR3nt: TGTGCCAGCAGTTCTATCCGGGACGGCTGTCGCGATGAGCAGTTCTTC
CDR3aa: CASSSIRDGCRDEQFF

j_gene: TRBJ1-2
abundance: once
d_gene: NA
v_gene: TRBV6-6
len: 15
CDR3nt: TGTGCCAGCAGTTACGGGCAGGCTATTAACTATGGCTACACCTTC
CDR3aa: CASSYGQAINYGYTF

j_gene: TRBJ2-3
abundance: NA
d_gene: TRBD2
v_gene: TRBV7-2
len: 15
CDR3nt: TGTGCCAGCAGCCTTAGCGGGAGAACAACAGATACGCAGTATTTT
CDR3aa: CASSLSGRTTDTQYF

j_gene: TRBJ1-2
abundance: NA
d_gene: NA
v_gene: TRBV6-5
len: 14
CDR3nt: TGTGCCAGCAGTTACTCCGGCTACGACTATGGCTACACCTTC
CDR3aa: CASSYSGYDYGYTF

j_gene: TRBJ2-1
abundance: NA
d_gene: TRBD1
v_gene: TRBV19
len: 15
CDR3nt: TGTGCCAGTAGTTACCGGGACAGGCCCTACAATGAGCAGTTCTTC
CDR3aa: CASSYRDRPYNEQFF

j_gene: TRBJ1-2
abundance: NA
d_gene: NA
v_gene: TRBV19
len: 13
CDR3nt: TGTGCCAGTAGTTGGCCGATGGTGGGTGGCTACACCTTC
CDR3aa: CASSWPMVGGYTF

j_gene: TRBJ1-1
abundance: NA
d_gene: NA
v_gene: TRBV10-3
len: 11
CDR3nt: TGTGCCACCCGAATATCCACTGAAGCTTTCTTT
CDR3aa: CATRISTEAFF

j_gene: TRBJ1-5
abundance: NA
d_gene: NA
v_gene: TRBV12-5
len: 12
CDR3nt: TGTGCTAGTGGCCATGACCACCAGCCCCAGCATTTT
CDR3aa: CASGHDHQPQHF

j_gene: TRBJ2-3
abundance: NA
d_gene: TRBD1
v_gene: TRBV28
len: 18
CDR3nt: TGTGCCAGCAGTTTGAGACCGGGACAGGGGTCGAGCACAGATACGCAGTATTTT
CDR3aa: CASSLRPGQGSSTDTQYF

j_gene: TRBJ1-5
abundance: NA
d_gene: NA
v_gene: TRBV21-1
len: 17
CDR3nt: TGTGCCAGCAGCAAAGCGGGACAGGGCCCCAGCAATCAGCCCCAGCATTTT
CDR3aa: CASSKAGQGPSNQPQHF

j_gene: TRBJ2-5
abundance: NA
d_gene: NA
v_gene: TRBV6-4
len: 16
CDR3nt: TGTGCCAGCAGTGACCCTCTGGGCCCCCAAGGAGAGACCCAGTACTTC
CDR3aa: CASSDPLGPQGETQYF

j_gene: TRBJ1-1
abundance: NA
d_gene: NA
v_gene: TRBV5-1
len: 14
CDR3nt: TGCGCCAGCAGCCTCGACGGGGATTACACTGAAGCTTTCTTT
CDR3aa: CASSLDGDYTEAFF

j_gene: TRBJ2-1
abundance: few
d_gene: NA
v_gene: TRBV19
len: 12
CDR3nt: TGTGCCAGTAGTCTGACTAGACGTGAGCAGTTCTTC
CDR3aa: CASSLTRREQFF

j_gene: TRBJ1-5
abundance: NA
d_gene: NA
v_gene: TRBV19
len: 13
CDR3nt: TGTGCCAGTAGTATCCCCGGCCATCAGCCCCAGCATTTT
CDR3aa: CASSIPGHQPQHF

j_gene: TRBJ2-2
abundance: NA
d_gene: NA
v_gene: TRBV19
len: 15
CDR3nt: TGTGCCAGTAGTCCCAGACCAGGTAGCACCGGGGAGCTGTTTTTT
CDR3aa: CASSPRPGSTGELFF

j_gene: TRBJ2-7
abundance: NA
d_gene: TRBD2
v_gene: TRBV6-6
len: 16
CDR3nt: TGTGCCAGCAGTTACCCCCGACTAGCGGGAGCCTACGAGCAGTACTTC
CDR3aa: CASSYPRLAGAYEQYF

j_gene: TRBJ2-1
abundance: NA
d_gene: TRBD1
v_gene: TRBV29-1
len: 13
CDR3nt: TGCAGCGTTGCGGGGGACAGGGTTAATGAGCAGTTCTTC
CDR3aa: CSVAGDRVNEQFF